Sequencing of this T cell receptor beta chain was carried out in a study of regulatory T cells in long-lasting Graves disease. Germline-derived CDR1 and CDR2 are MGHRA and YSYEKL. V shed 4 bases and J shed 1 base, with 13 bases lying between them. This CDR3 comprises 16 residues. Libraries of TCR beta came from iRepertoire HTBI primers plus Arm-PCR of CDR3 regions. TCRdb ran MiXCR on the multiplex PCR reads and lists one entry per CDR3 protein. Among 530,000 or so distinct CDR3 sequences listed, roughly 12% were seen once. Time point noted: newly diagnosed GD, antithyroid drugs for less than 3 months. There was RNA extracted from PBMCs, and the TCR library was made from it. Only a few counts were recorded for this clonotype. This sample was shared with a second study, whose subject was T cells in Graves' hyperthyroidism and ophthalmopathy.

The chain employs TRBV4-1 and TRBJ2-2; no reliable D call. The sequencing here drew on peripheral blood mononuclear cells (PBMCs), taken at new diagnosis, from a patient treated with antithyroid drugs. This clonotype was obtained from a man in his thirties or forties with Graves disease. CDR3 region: CASSPEDGLNTGELFF. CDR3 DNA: TGCGCCAGCAGCCCCGAGGACGGGCTGAACACCGGGGAGCTGTTTTTT.